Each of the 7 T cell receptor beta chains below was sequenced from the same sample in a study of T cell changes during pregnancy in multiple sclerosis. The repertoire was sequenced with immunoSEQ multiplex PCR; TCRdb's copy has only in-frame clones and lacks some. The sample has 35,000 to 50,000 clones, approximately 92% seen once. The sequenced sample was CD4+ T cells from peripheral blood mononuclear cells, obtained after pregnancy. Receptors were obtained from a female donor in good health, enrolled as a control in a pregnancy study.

CDR3 in DNA: TGTGCCAGCAGTTTAAATATGAACACTGAAGCTTTCTTT. Its protein product is CASSLNMNTEAFF. The chain joins TRBV27 to TRBJ1-1; D is unclear. In germline, CDR1 is MNHEY, CDR2 SMNVEV (reference sequence). The V end was cut by 2 bases, the J end by 0 bases, with 4 bases between. This CDR3 is 13 amino acids long.

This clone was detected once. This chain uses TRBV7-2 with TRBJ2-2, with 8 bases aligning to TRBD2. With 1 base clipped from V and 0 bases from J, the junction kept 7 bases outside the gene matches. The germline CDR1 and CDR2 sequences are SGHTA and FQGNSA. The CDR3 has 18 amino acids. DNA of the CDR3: TGTGCCAGCAGCTTAGTGGCGGGAGGCCCTTCGAACACCGGGGAGCTGTTTTTT. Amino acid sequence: CASSLVAGGPSNTGELFF.

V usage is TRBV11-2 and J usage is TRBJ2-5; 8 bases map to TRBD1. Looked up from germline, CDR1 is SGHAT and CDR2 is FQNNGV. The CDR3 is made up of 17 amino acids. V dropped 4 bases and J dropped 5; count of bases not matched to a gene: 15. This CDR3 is CASSSGKKAGGAETQYF. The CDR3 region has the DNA TGTGCCAGCAGCTCGGGAAAAAAAGCAGGGGGCGCGGAGACCCAGTACTTC.

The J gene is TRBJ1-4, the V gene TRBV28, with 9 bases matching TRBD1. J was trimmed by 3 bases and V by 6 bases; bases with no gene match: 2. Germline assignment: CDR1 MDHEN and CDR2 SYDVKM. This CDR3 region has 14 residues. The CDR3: CASRTGGANEKLFF. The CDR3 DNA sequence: TGTGCCAGCAGGACAGGGGGAGCTAATGAAAAACTGTTTTTT.

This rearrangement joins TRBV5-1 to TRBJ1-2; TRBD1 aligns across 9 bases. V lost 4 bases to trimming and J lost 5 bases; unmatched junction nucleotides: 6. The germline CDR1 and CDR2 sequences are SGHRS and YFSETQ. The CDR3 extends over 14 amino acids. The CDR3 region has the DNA TGCGCCAGCAGCCCCGGACAGGGGAGGTATGGCTACACCTTC. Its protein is CASSPGQGRYGYTF.

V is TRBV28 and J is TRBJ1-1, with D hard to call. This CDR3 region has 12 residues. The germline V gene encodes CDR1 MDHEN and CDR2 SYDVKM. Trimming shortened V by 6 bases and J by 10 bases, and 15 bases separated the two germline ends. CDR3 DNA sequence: TGTGCCAGCAGCCCCCTTCGGAGTGGAGCTTTCTTT. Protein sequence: CASSPLRSGAFF.

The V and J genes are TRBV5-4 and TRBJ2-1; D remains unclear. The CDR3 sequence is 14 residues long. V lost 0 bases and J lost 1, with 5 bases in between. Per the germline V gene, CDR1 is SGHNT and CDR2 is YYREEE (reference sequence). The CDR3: CASSLGASYNEQFF. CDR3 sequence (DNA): TGTGCCAGCAGCTTGGGTGCGTCCTACAATGAGCAGTTCTTC.